The rows below give T cell receptor beta chains drawn from one sample of a study of blood T cell repertoires in COVID-19. TCRdb's table, derived via immunoSEQ multiplex PCR, lists solely in-frame clones and lacks some. The profile shows 250,000 to 350,000 clones, approximately 85% of them singletons. Sequenced sample: peripheral blood. Receptors were obtained from a human donor with COVID-19, enrolled during active disease. The donor label of this sample is uncertain. Each CDR3 is given with its conserved first and last residue. Fields, in order: V gene, J gene, clone size, D gene, CDR3 DNA, CDR3 protein. A D gene is named only where the DNA matches it firmly. Size is stated for part of the rows, as once, few or many counts, or as a class when the clone is expanded.

TRBV6-1,TRBJ2-3,.,TRBD2,TGTGCCAGCAGTGACCGTAGCGGGCACGCCACAGATACGCAGTATTTT,CASSDRSGHATDTQYF
TRBV5-1,TRBJ1-1,.,.,TGCGCCAGCAGCTTGAGGTCGGGAAGGAACACTGAAGCTTTCTTT,CASSLRSGRNTEAFF
TRBV10-3,TRBJ2-3,.,TRBD2,TGTGCCATCAGTGAAGGACTAGCGGGCCCAGATACGCAGTATTTT,CAISEGLAGPDTQYF
TRBV6-4,TRBJ2-1,few,TRBD1,TGTGCCAGCAGTGACGAAGGGACAGGGGGCTACAATGAGCAGTTCTTC,CASSDEGTGGYNEQFF
TRBV19,TRBJ2-3,.,TRBD2,TGTGCCAGTAGTAAACGACTAGCGGGAGGAACAGATACGCAGTATTTT,CASSKRLAGGTDTQYF
TRBV11-1,TRBJ2-3,.,TRBD2,TGTGCCAGCAGCTTTGGGAGGGGCCCCACAGATACGCAGTATTTT,CASSFGRGPTDTQYF
TRBV19,TRBJ1-2,.,TRBD1,TGTGCCAGTAGGGGCTTAGACAGGGGGCCCTATGGCTACACCTTC,CASRGLDRGPYGYTF
TRBV7-3,TRBJ2-1,.,.,TGTGCCAGCAGCAGGACTGGAAGCTCCTACAATGAGCAGTTCTTC,CASSRTGSSYNEQFF
TRBV12-3/TRBV12-4,TRBJ2-7,.,.,TGTGCCAGCAGTCCCCTGGCGGCCGAGCAGTACTTC,CASSPLAAEQYF
TRBV5-1,TRBJ2-1,once,TRBD2,TGCGCCAGCAGCTCCGGCCTAGCGGGAGTAAATGAGCAGTTCTTC,CASSSGLAGVNEQFF
TRBV5-1,TRBJ2-3,few,TRBD1,TGCGCCAGCAGCTTGGAAGGGGGCGAAGAGAAAGATACGCAGTATTTT,CASSLEGGEEKDTQYF
TRBV3-1/TRBV3-2,TRBJ1-2,few,.,TGTGCCAGCAGCCAAGGCTCTCGGGGGTATGGCTACACCTTC,CASSQGSRGYGYTF
TRBV2,TRBJ2-1,.,TRBD2,TGTGCCAGCAGTGAATTGACTAGCGTTGATGAGCAGTTCTTC,CASSELTSVDEQFF
TRBV6-5,TRBJ1-2,.,.,TGTGCCAGCACCTACGCGAGGGGGTTGGACTATGGCTACACCTTC,CASTYARGLDYGYTF
TRBV5-6,TRBJ1-5,.,.,TGTGCCAGCAGCCTCGGGGGGGGCAATAGCAATCAGCCCCAGCATTTT,CASSLGGGNSNQPQHF
TRBV18,TRBJ1-3,few,.,TGTGCCAGCTCACCACAGGGCGGGAACACCATATATTTT,CASSPQGGNTIYF
TRBV11-3,TRBJ2-2,.,TRBD1,TGTGCCAGCAGCTTGACAGGGGAAGGCGGGGAGCTGTTTTTT,CASSLTGEGGELFF
TRBV29-1,TRBJ1-1,.,.,TGCAGCGTTGCACAGGCCCAAGGGGACACTGAAGCTTTCTTT,CSVAQAQGDTEAFF
TRBV6-2/TRBV6-3,TRBJ1-4,.,.,TGTGCCAGCAGTTACTCGAGGCGGGAAAAACTGTTTTTT,CASSYSRREKLFF
TRBV6-1,TRBJ2-5,.,TRBD2,TGTGCCAGCAGTGACCTGACTAGCGCACAAGAGACCCAGTACTTC,CASSDLTSAQETQYF
TRBV19,TRBJ2-2,.,.,TGTGCCAGTAGTTTCAGCGGGACGGGGGCGGACACCGGGGAGCTGTTTTTT,CASSFSGTGADTGELFF
TRBV7-2,TRBJ2-7,.,.,TGTGCCAGCAGCCCCCGGACGGGCGTAGGAGGGGAGCAGTACTTC,CASSPRTGVGGEQYF
TRBV5-1,TRBJ2-3,.,TRBD1,TGCGCCAGCAGCTTTTTACAGGGGGATACGCAGTATTTT,CASSFLQGDTQYF
TRBV11-1,TRBJ1-1,.,.,TGTGCCAGCAGCTTAGAACTAGGTGGCAGGTTGCCTGAAGCTTTCTTT,CASSLELGGRLPEAFF
TRBV6-5,TRBJ1-2,.,.,TGTGCCAGCCTCGGTGGCTATGGCTACACCTTC,CASLGGYGYTF
TRBV20-1,TRBJ2-7,.,TRBD1,TGCAGTGCTAGTGGGCAGGGGGACTACGAGCAGTACTTC,CSASGQGDYEQYF
TRBV12-3/TRBV12-4,TRBJ1-1,.,.,TGTGCCAGCAGTCAAGACAGCCTATTTGAAGCTTTCTTT,CASSQDSLFEAFF
TRBV7-2,TRBJ2-1,.,.,TGTGCCAGCAGCTTAGCCGGCTCCCGGGACAATGAGCAGTTCTTC,CASSLAGSRDNEQFF
TRBV7-9,TRBJ2-1,.,TRBD2,TGTGCCAGCAGCAAACTAGCGAGGGTGGACAATGAGCAGTTCTTC,CASSKLARVDNEQFF
TRBV28,TRBJ1-1,.,TRBD1,TGTGCCAGCAGACCTACCGCAGGGGGCACTGAAGCTTTCTTT,CASRPTAGGTEAFF
TRBV28,TRBJ2-7,.,.,TGTGCCAGCAGTTTGCCCCAGGGGGGATACGAGCAGTACTTC,CASSLPQGGYEQYF
TRBV12-3/TRBV12-4,TRBJ2-1,.,.,TGTGCCAGCAGCCTTTCCATGCGGGGGCCGAAGTTCTTC,CASSLSMRGPKFF
TRBV5-1,TRBJ2-2,.,TRBD2,TGCGCCAGCAGCTTGGGTAGCGGGACGGTCGGGGAGCTGTTTTTT,CASSLGSGTVGELFF
TRBV14,TRBJ1-1,.,.,TGTGCCAGCAGCCCACTCGGCAGGGGAATTTACACTGAAGCTTTCTTT,CASSPLGRGIYTEAFF
TRBV5-4,TRBJ2-7,.,TRBD2,TGTGCCAGCAGCCTCGGACTAGCGGGACGCTACGAGCAGTACTTC,CASSLGLAGRYEQYF
TRBV6-5,TRBJ1-2,.,TRBD1,TGTGCCAGCAGCCGGGACAGCGACTATGGCTACACCTTC,CASSRDSDYGYTF
TRBV9,TRBJ2-7,.,.,TGTGCCAGCAGCGTAGGGGGTAGCGCATCCTACGAGCAGTACTTC,CASSVGGSASYEQYF
TRBV7-8,TRBJ2-1,.,TRBD2,TGTGCCAGCAGCTTACACTCCGGGACTACTTCCTACAATGAGCAGTTCTTC,CASSLHSGTTSYNEQFF
TRBV3-1/TRBV3-2,TRBJ2-5,.,TRBD2,TGTGCCAGCAGCCAATTGCTAGCGGGAGGCGCGCAAGAGACCCAGTACTTC,CASSQLLAGGAQETQYF
TRBV5-1,TRBJ1-1,.,.,TGCGCCAGCAGCTTTGACAGATCAAACACTGAAGCTTTCTTT,CASSFDRSNTEAFF
TRBV27,TRBJ2-2,.,TRBD2,TGTGCCAGCAGTTTAGGACTAGCGGGAAACACCGGGGAGCTGTTTTTT,CASSLGLAGNTGELFF
TRBV25-1,TRBJ1-6,.,TRBD1,TGTGCCAGCAGAGGGACAGGTTCGAGGGCCCTCCACTTT,CASRGTGSRALHF
TRBV6-5,TRBJ1-5,once,TRBD1,TGTGCCAGCAGTTCTCGGGGACAGCCCGGTTTCCAGCATTTT,CASSSRGQPGFQHF
TRBV7-2,TRBJ2-7,.,.,TGTGCCAGCAGGGCGGAGGGGGAGCAGTACTTC,CASRAEGEQYF
TRBV28,TRBJ1-1,.,.,TGTGCCAGCAGTCCCCGGGGCACTGAAGCTTTCTTT,CASSPRGTEAFF
TRBV28,TRBJ2-1,.,TRBD2,TGTGCCTCTCAGACTAGCGGGAGCCCAAAGCAGTTCTTC,CASQTSGSPKQFF
TRBV29-1,TRBJ2-3,few,.,TGCAGCGTCCTCAGGGTCAGCACAGATACGCAGTATTTT,CSVLRVSTDTQYF
TRBV2,TRBJ2-7,.,TRBD1,TGTGCCAGCAGACCAGACAGGGGGCCGTACGAGCAGTACTTC,CASRPDRGPYEQYF